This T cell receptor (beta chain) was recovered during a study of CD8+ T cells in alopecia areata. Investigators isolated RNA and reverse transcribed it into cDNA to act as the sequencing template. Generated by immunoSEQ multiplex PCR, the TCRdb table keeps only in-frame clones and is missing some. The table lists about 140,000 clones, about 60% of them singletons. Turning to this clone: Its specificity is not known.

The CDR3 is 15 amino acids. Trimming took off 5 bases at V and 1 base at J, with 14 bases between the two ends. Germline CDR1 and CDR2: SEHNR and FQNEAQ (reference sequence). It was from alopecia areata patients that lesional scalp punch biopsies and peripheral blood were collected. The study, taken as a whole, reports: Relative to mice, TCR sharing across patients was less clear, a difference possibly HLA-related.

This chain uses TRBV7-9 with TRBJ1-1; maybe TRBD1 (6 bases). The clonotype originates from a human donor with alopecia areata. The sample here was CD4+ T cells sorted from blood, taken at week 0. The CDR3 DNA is TGTGCCAGCAGCCATGGTGGGGGCCGGAACACTGAAGCTTTCTTT. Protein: CASSHGGGRNTEAFF.